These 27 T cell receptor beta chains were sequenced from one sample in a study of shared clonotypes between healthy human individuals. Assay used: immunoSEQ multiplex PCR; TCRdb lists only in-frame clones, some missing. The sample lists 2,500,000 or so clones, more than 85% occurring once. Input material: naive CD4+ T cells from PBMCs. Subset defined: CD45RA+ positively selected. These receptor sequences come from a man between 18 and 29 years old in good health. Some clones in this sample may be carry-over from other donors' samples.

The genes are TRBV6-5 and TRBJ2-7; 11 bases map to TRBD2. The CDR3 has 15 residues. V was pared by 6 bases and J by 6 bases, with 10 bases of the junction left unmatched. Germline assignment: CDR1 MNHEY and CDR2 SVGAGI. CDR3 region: CASRPLAGGRGEQYF. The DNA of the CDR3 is TGTGCCAGCAGGCCCCTAGCGGGAGGCCGGGGCGAGCAGTACTTC.

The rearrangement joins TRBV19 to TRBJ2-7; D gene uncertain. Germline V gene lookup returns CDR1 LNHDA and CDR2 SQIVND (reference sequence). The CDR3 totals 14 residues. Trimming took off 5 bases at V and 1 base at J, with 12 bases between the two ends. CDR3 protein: CASSLRTRSYEQYF. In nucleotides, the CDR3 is TGTGCCAGTAGTCTCCGGACGAGATCCTACGAGCAGTACTTC.

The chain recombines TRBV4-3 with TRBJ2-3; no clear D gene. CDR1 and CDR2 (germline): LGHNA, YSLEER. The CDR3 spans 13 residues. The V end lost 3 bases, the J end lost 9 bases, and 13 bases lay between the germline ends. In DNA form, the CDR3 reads TGCGCCAGCAGCCATACCCAAAGTCCAACGCAGTATTTT. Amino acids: CASSHTQSPTQYF.

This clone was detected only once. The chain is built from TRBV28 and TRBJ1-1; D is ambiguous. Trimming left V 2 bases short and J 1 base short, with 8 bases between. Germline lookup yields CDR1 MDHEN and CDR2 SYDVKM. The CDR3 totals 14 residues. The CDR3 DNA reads TGTGCCAGCAGTTTAAGACGGCAGAACACTGAAGCTTTCTTT. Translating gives CASSLRRQNTEAFF.

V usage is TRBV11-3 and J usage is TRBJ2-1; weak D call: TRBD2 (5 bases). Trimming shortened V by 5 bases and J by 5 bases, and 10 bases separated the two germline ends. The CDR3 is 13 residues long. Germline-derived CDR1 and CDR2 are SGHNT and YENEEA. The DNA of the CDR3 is TGTGCCAGCAGCGAGGGCCTTGACAATGAGCAGTTCTTC. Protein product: CASSEGLDNEQFF.

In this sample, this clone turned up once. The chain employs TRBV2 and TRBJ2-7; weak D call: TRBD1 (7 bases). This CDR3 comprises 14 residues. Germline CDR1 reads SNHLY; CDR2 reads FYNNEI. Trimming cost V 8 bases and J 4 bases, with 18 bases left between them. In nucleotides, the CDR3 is TGTGCCAGCGGGGAAGCAGGGGGGCGGTACGAGCAGTACTTC. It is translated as CASGEAGGRYEQYF.

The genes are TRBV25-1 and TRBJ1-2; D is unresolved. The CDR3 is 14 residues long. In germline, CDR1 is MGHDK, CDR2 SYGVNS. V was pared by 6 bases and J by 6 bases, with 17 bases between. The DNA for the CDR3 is TGTGCCAGCAGGGAGACGGGGTTGGCGGATGGCTACACCTTC. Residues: CASRETGLADGYTF.

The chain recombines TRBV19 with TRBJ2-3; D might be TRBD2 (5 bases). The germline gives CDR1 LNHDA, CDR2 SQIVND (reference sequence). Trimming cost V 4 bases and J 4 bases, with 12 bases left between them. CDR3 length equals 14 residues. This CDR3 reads CASSTTRTADTQYF. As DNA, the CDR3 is TGTGCCAGTAGTACCACTAGGACGGCAGATACGCAGTATTTT.

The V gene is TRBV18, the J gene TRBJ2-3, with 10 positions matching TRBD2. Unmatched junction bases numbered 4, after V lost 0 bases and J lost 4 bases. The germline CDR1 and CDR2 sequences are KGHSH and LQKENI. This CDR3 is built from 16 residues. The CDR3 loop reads CASSPPGTSVPDTQYF. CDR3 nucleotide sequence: TGTGCCAGCTCACCACCCGGGACTAGCGTACCAGATACGCAGTATTTT.

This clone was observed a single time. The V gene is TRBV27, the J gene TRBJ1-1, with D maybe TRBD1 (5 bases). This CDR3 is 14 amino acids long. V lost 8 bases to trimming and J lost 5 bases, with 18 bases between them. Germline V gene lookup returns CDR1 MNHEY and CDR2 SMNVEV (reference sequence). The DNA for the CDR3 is TGTGCCAGCGCCAAGGAGGGGACGGAGACTGAAGCTTTCTTT. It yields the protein CASAKEGTETEAFF.

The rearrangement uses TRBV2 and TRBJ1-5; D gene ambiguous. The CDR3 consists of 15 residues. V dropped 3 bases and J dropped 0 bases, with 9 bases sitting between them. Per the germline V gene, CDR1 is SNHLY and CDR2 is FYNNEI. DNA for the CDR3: TGTGCCAGCAGTGAGGGCCCGAATAGCAATCAGCCCCAGCATTTT. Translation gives CASSEGPNSNQPQHF.

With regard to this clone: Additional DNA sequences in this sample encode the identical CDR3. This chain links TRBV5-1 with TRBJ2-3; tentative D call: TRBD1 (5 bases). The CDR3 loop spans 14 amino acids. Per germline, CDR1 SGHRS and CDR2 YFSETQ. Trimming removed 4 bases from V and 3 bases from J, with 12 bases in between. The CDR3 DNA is TGCGCCAGCAGCCAAGGGTCAGGGACAGATACGCAGTATTTT. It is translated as CASSQGSGTDTQYF.

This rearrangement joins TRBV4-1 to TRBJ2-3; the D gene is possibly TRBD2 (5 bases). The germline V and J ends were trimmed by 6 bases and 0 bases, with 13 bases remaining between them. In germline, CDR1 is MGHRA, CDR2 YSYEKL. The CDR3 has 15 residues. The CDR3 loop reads CASREREYSTDTQYF. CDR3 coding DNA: TGCGCCAGCAGAGAGAGGGAATATAGCACAGATACGCAGTATTTT.

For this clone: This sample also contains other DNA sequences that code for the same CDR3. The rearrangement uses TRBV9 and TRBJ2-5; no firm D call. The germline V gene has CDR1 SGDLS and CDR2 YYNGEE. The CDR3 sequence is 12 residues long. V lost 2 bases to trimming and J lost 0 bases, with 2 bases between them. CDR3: CASSVNQETQYF. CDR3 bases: TGTGCCAGCAGCGTTAACCAAGAGACCCAGTACTTC.

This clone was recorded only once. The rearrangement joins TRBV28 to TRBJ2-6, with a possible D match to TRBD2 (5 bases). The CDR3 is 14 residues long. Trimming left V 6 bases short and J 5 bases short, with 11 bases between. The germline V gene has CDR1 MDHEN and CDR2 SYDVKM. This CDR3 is CASRKMTRANVLTF. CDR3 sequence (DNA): TGTGCCAGCAGAAAGATGACTAGGGCCAACGTCCTGACTTTC. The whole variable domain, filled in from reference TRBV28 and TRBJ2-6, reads DVKVTQSSRYLVKRTGEKVFLECVQDMDHENMFWYRQDPGLGLRLIYFSYDVKMKEKGDIPEGYSVSREKKERFSLILESASTNQTSMYLCASRKMTRANVLTFGAGSRLTVL.

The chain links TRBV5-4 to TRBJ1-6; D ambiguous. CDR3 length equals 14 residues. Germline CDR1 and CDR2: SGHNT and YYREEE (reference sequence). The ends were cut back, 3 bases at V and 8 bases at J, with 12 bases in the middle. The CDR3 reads CASSSPLGDSPLHF. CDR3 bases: TGTGCCAGCAGCTCGCCCCTGGGAGATTCACCCCTCCACTTT.

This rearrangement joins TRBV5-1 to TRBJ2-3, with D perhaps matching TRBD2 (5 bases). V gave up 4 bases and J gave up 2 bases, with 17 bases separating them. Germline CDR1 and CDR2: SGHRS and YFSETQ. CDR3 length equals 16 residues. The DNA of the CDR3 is TGCGCCAGCAGCCCCACGGACCCTAGCCCCACAGATACGCAGTATTTT. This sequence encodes CASSPTDPSPTDTQYF.

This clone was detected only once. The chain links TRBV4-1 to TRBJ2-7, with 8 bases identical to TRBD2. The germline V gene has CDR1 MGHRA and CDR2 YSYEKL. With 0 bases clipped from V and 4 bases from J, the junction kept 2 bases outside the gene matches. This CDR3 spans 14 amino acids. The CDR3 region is CASSQDASGYEQYF. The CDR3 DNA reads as TGCGCCAGCAGCCAAGATGCTAGCGGGTACGAGCAGTACTTC.

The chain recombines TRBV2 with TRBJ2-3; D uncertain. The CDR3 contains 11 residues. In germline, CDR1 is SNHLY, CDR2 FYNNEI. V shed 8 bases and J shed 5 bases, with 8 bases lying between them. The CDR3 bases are TGTGCCAGCGGCCGGGTAGATACGCAGTATTTT. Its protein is CASGRVDTQYF.

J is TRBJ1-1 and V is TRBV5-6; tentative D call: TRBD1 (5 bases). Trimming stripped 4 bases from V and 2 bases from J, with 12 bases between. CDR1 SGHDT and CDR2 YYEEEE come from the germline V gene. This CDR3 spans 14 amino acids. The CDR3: CASSVGLLNTEAFF. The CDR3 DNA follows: TGTGCCAGCAGCGTGGGACTTTTAAACACTGAAGCTTTCTTT.

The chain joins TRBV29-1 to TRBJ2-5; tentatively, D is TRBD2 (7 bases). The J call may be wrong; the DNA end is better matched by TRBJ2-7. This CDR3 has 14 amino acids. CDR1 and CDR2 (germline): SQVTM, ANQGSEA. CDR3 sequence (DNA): TGCAGCGTTTCATTGTGGGGGGGCCACTACGAGCAGTACTTC. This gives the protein CSVSLWGGHYEQYF.

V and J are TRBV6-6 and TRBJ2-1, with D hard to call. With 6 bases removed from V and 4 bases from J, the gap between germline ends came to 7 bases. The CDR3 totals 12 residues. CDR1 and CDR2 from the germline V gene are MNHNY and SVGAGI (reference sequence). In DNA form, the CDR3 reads TGTGCCAGCAGCAGAGGATACAATGAGCAGTTCTTC. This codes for CASSRGYNEQFF.

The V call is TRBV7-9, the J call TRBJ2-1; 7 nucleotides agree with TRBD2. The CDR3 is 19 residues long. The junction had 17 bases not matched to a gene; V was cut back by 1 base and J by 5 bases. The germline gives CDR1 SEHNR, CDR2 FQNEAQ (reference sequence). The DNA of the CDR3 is TGTGCCAGCAGCTTAGTTGGTGGGAGGGCGGGGAGTCGCGACAATGAGCAGTTCTTC. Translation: CASSLVGGRAGSRDNEQFF.

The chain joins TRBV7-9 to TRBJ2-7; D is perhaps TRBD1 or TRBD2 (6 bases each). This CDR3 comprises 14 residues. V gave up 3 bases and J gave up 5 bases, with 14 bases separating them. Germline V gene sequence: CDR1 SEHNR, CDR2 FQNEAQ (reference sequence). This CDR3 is CASSFRGAFHEQYF. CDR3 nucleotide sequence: TGTGCCAGCAGCTTTAGGGGGGCCTTTCACGAGCAGTACTTC.

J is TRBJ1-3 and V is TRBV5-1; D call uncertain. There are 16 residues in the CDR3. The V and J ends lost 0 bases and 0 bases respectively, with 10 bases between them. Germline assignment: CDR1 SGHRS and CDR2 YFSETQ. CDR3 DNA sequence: TGCGCCAGCAGCTTGGTTGGTGTTACCTCTGGAAACACCATATATTTT. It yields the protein CASSLVGVTSGNTIYF.

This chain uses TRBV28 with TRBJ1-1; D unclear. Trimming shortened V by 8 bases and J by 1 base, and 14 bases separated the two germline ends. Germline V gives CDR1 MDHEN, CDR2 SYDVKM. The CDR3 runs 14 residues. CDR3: CASGHEQRNTEAFF. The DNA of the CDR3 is TGTGCCAGCGGCCACGAACAGAGGAACACTGAAGCTTTCTTT.

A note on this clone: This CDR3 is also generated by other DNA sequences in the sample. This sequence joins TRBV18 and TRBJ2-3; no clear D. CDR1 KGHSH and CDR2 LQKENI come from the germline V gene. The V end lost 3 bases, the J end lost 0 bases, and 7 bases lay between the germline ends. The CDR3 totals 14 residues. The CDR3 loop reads CASSPRTSTDTQYF. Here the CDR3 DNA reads TGTGCCAGCTCACCCCGAACCAGCACAGATACGCAGTATTTT.